These 27 T cell receptor beta chains originate from one sample sequenced in a study of T-cell reconstitution after alpha-beta-depleted transplantation in children. The authors prepared the TCRbeta library with unique molecular identifiers. TCRdb itself ran the PCR reads through MiXCR, one entry per CDR3 protein. There are 250,000 to 350,000 distinct CDR3 sequences in the sample; nearly 10% occur only once, and 10% lies in the top ten. Sequenced here: PBMCs from the stem cell graft donor, sampled from the stem cell graft. The receptors originated from a human donor who donated a stem cell graft to a child with SCID.

There are many counts of this clonotype. This sequence joins TRBV6-1 and TRBJ1-2; 7 nucleotides agree with TRBD1. Germline CDR1 reads MNHNS; CDR2 reads SASEGT. This CDR3 comprises 13 residues. V shed 6 bases, J shed 4 bases, and the junction held 5 bases outside the gene matches. This CDR3 reads CASRDRNVYGYTF. The CDR3 DNA sequence: TGTGCCAGCAGGGACAGGAACGTCTATGGCTACACCTTC.

This clonotype was found a few times. The chain links TRBV16 to TRBJ2-7; D unclear. The CDR3 spans 16 residues. From germline, CDR1 is KGHSY and CDR2 FQNENV. V was clipped by 4 bases and J by 6 bases, with 22 bases between them. The chain's CDR3 is CASSLRPGPGEGEQYF. CDR3 bases: TGTGCCAGCAGCCTCAGGCCGGGCCCTGGTGAAGGCGAGCAGTACTTC.

This chain uses TRBV10-3 with TRBJ2-4; 11 bases line up with TRBD2. The germline V gene encodes CDR1 ENHRY and CDR2 SYGVKD. There are 17 residues in the CDR3. The V gene end was trimmed by 3 bases and the J gene end by 5 bases; junction bases not matched to a gene: 9. CDR3 in amino acids: CAISDPGIAGGQNIQYF. The CDR3 DNA follows: TGTGCCATCAGTGACCCCGGGATAGCGGGGGGGCAAAACATTCAGTACTTC.

This clonotype was found many times. J is TRBJ2-2 and V is TRBV5-1; no definite D call. The CDR3 loop spans 13 amino acids. V dropped 1 base and J dropped 3 bases, with 4 bases sitting between them. Per germline, CDR1 SGHRS and CDR2 YFSETQ. DNA of the CDR3: TGCGCCAGCAGCTTGTTTGACACCGGGGAGCTGTTTTTT. Translation gives CASSLFDTGELFF.

J is TRBJ2-5 and V is TRBV12-3 or TRBV12-4, with 13 bases that match TRBD2. The CDR3 covers 16 residues. Germline trimming cut 6 bases from V and 2 bases from J; bases unmatched to any gene: 6. CDR3: CASRRLAGGLQETQYF. In nucleotides, the CDR3 is TGTGCCAGCAGGAGACTAGCGGGGGGCCTTCAAGAGACCCAGTACTTC.

V is TRBV12-3 or TRBV12-4 and J is TRBJ1-2, with 8 nucleotides matching TRBD1. V trimming: 5 bases; J trimming: 4 bases; junction bases outside the gene matches: 6. The CDR3 runs to 14 residues. Here the CDR3 reads CASSPGQAIYGYTF. CDR3 bases: TGTGCCAGCAGTCCGGGACAGGCGATCTATGGCTACACCTTC.

The chain combines TRBV29-1 with TRBJ1-1; unclear D gene. Trimming shortened V by 3 bases and J by 0 bases, and 8 bases separated the two germline ends. This CDR3 is 13 amino acids long. Looked up from germline, CDR1 is SQVTM and CDR2 is ANQGSEA. The CDR3 protein is CSVEPRLNTEAFF. The CDR3 DNA reads TGCAGCGTTGAGCCAAGGCTGAACACTGAAGCTTTCTTT.

This clonotype was found a few times. The chain couples TRBV6-1 to TRBJ2-2; 12 bases align to TRBD2. The length of the CDR3 is 15 residues. Germline V gene lookup returns CDR1 MNHNS and CDR2 SASEGT. With 6 bases clipped from V and 1 base from J, the junction kept 0 bases outside the gene matches. Here the CDR3 DNA reads TGTGCCAGCAGGGGACTAGCGGGGAACACCGGGGAGCTGTTTTTT. The encoded protein is CASRGLAGNTGELFF.

The rearrangement joins TRBV7-9 to TRBJ2-6; D not certain. The V and J ends lost 5 bases and 1 base respectively, with 12 bases between them. The V gene's germline CDR1 is SEHNR and CDR2 FQNEAQ (reference sequence). This CDR3 spans 16 amino acids. DNA for the CDR3: TGTGCCAGCAGCCGCGGTGACCTTTCTGGGGCCAACGTCCTGACTTTC. It yields the protein CASSRGDLSGANVLTF.

This sequence joins TRBV4-2 and TRBJ2-2; TRBD1 or TRBD2 may be the D gene (6 bases each). Germline V gene data show CDR1 as LGHNA and CDR2 as YNFKEQ. This CDR3 contains 16 residues. V was clipped by 1 base and J by 4 bases, with 13 bases between them. This CDR3 is CASSQGLGGPTGELFF. The CDR3 bases are TGTGCCAGCAGCCAAGGGCTGGGGGGCCCCACCGGGGAGCTGTTTTTT.

This clonotype was counted many times. This chain connects TRBV20-1 to TRBJ2-2; D might be TRBD2 (7 bases). Looked up from germline, CDR1 is DFQATT and CDR2 is SNEGSKA (reference sequence). V was shortened by 3 bases and J by 6 bases, with 11 bases between the two germline ends. The CDR3 totals 13 residues. The CDR3: CSARGGAAGELFF. CDR3 sequence (DNA): TGCAGTGCTAGGGGGGGGGCGGCCGGGGAGCTGTTTTTT.

The sample holds a few counts of this clonotype. The J gene is TRBJ2-5, the V gene TRBV4-1, with 9 bases identical to TRBD1. Germline V gene lookup returns CDR1 MGHRA and CDR2 YSYEKL. CDR3 length: 16 amino acids. V gave up 1 base and J gave up 6 bases; unmatched junction bases: 9. The CDR3 region has the DNA TGCGCCAGCAGCCAAGGGGAACAGGGGGCGCAGAAGACCCAGTACTTC. This encodes CASSQGEQGAQKTQYF.

This chain links TRBV20-1 with TRBJ2-3; 9 bases align to TRBD2. Germline CDR1 reads DFQATT; CDR2 reads SNEGSKA (reference sequence). J lost 6 bases, V lost 5 bases, and 21 bases had no gene match. The length of the CDR3 is 18 residues. The CDR3 DNA is TGCAGTGCTCCCCTCCTATTTAGCGGGGGAATGCTTCGGGATACGCAGTATTTT. It translates to CSAPLLFSGGMLRDTQYF.

The CDR3 sequence: CATSSLGDNQPQHF. The DNA of the CDR3 is TGTGCCACCAGCAGTCTGGGAGACAATCAGCCCCAGCATTTT. The chain uses TRBV15 and TRBJ1-5; D remains ambiguous. CDR1 and CDR2 (germline): LNHNV, YYDKDF (reference sequence). V lost 3 bases to trimming and J lost 3 bases, with 9 bases between them. The CDR3 has 14 residues.

About this clonotype itself: A much larger clone lies a single base off, so this may be a read error. V and J are TRBV7-9 and TRBJ1-5, with a possible D match to TRBD1 (5 bases). The CDR3 runs 14 residues. Germline CDR1 is SEHNR and CDR2 is FQNEAQ (reference sequence). CDR3 nucleotides: TGTGCCAGCAGCTTCCGGGACGGTATTGAGCCCAAGCATTTT. Amino acid sequence: CASSFRDGIEPKHF.

The chain uses TRBV25-1 and TRBJ2-7; 12 bases are a match to TRBD1. The V and J ends lost 6 bases and 1 base, in that order; junction bases with no gene match: 10. This CDR3 is 17 amino acids long. Germline lookup yields CDR1 MGHDK and CDR2 SYGVNS. As DNA, the CDR3 is TGTGCCAGCAGCCTAGGGACAGGGGGCAGCAGGTCCTACGAGCAGTACTTC. This sequence encodes CASSLGTGGSRSYEQYF.

This clonotype was detected many times. This chain links TRBV27 with TRBJ1-2; 10 nucleotides align to TRBD1. Germline CDR1 and CDR2: MNHEY and SMNVEV (reference sequence). V dropped 5 bases and J dropped 5; count of bases not matched to a gene: 11. This CDR3 comprises 16 residues. CDR3 in amino acids: CASSLRQGAVDYGYTF. The CDR3 bases are TGTGCCAGCAGTCTACGACAGGGGGCGGTTGATTATGGCTACACCTTC.

This chain joins TRBV29-1 and TRBJ2-7; 10 positions agree with TRBD2. V trimming: 7 bases; J trimming: 0 bases; junction bases outside the gene matches: 15. The germline CDR1 and CDR2 sequences are SQVTM and ANQGSEA. The CDR3 is 17 residues long. The CDR3 is CSAGYPTGTSDSYEQYF. The CDR3 nucleotides are TGCAGCGCTGGGTACCCGACCGGGACTAGCGACTCCTACGAGCAGTACTTC.

This clonotype has more than one count but fewer than ten. In nucleotides, the CDR3 is TGCGCCAGCAGCGAGAAGACTGAAGCTTTCTTT. Protein sequence: CASSEKTEAFF. V usage is TRBV5-1 and J usage is TRBJ1-1, with unresolved D. V dropped 4 bases and J dropped 5 bases, with 6 bases sitting between them. From germline, CDR1 is SGHRS and CDR2 YFSETQ. CDR3 length: 11 amino acids. Full variable domain (outside the CDR3, taken from reference TRBV5-1 and TRBJ1-1): KAGVTQTPRYLIKTRGQQVTLSCSPISGHRSVSWYQQTPGQGLQFLFEYFSETQRNKGNFPGRFSGRQFSNSRSEMNVSTLELGDSALYLCASSEKTEAFFGQGTRLTVV.

This clonotype occurred a few times. V is TRBV5-1 and J is TRBJ2-7; 7 nucleotides line up with TRBD2. CDR3 length: 16 amino acids. Germline V lookup: CDR1 SGHRS, CDR2 YFSETQ. Germline trimming cut 4 bases from V and 0 bases from J; bases unmatched to any gene: 10. Here the CDR3 reads CASSGERDSSSYEQYF. The CDR3 nucleotides read TGCGCCAGCAGCGGGGAGCGGGACTCGAGCTCCTACGAGCAGTACTTC.

V and J are TRBV5-6 and TRBJ2-3; the D is unclear. The CDR3 contains 16 residues. Deletions cut 4 bases from V and 0 bases from J, with 15 bases between. The germline V gene has CDR1 SGHDT and CDR2 YYEEEE. The CDR3 DNA is TGTGCCAGCAGCCCACTACAAGGAATTAGCACAGATACGCAGTATTTT. As protein: CASSPLQGISTDTQYF.

The chain employs TRBV14 and TRBJ1-2; D is unclear. The CDR3 spans 16 residues. V was pared by 0 bases and J by 4 bases, with 15 bases between. The germline CDR1 and CDR2 sequences are SGHDN and FVKESK. In nucleotides, the CDR3 is TGTGCCAGCAGCCAAGATATCAGTCGAACAGCCTATGGCTACACCTTC. This codes for CASSQDISRTAYGYTF.

The V call is TRBV25-1, the J call TRBJ1-2; 8 bases agree with TRBD1. Germline V gives CDR1 MGHDK, CDR2 SYGVNS. This CDR3 spans 14 amino acids. V was pared by 0 bases and J by 7 bases, with 4 bases of the junction left unmatched. The CDR3 DNA reads TGTGCCAGCAGTGAATACCAGGGGGCGGGTGGCTACACCTTC. As protein: CASSEYQGAGGYTF.

This clonotype was counted many times. V usage is TRBV20-1 and J usage is TRBJ2-7, with 8 bases identical to TRBD1. CDR3 length: 14 amino acids. With 3 bases clipped from V and 6 bases from J, the junction kept 10 bases outside the gene matches. The germline gives CDR1 DFQATT, CDR2 SNEGSKA (reference sequence). CDR3 sequence reads: CSASGTIDRGEQYF. The CDR3 DNA reads as TGCAGTGCTAGCGGTACGATCGACAGGGGCGAGCAGTACTTC.

The sample holds many counts of this clonotype. V gene TRBV5-1 combines with J gene TRBJ2-2; 9 bases fit TRBD2. This CDR3 has 17 amino acids. CDR1 and CDR2 from the germline V gene are SGHRS and YFSETQ. V lost 0 bases and J lost 2; bases outside the gene matches: 5. The CDR3 DNA sequence: TGCGCCAGCAGCTTGGGGAGCGGGGGGACTAACACCGGGGAGCTGTTTTTT. Residues: CASSLGSGGTNTGELFF.

The genes are TRBV2 and TRBJ1-5; D remains ambiguous. The CDR3 covers 15 residues. The germline V gene encodes CDR1 SNHLY and CDR2 FYNNEI. V shed 3 bases and J shed 2 bases, with 11 bases lying between them. This CDR3 is CASSDGGVGNQPQHF. In nucleotides, the CDR3 is TGTGCCAGCAGTGACGGCGGGGTGGGCAATCAGCCCCAGCATTTT.

This clonotype was observed a few times. This chain joins TRBV19 and TRBJ1-5; 8 bases fit TRBD1. With 4 bases clipped from V and 0 bases from J, the junction kept 8 bases outside the gene matches. The germline V gene has CDR1 LNHDA and CDR2 SQIVND (reference sequence). The CDR3 is 17 residues long. The CDR3 DNA sequence: TGTGCCAGTAGTAATCGTGACAGGGGACATAGCAATCAGCCCCAGCATTTT. Residues: CASSNRDRGHSNQPQHF.